Shown below are 18 T cell receptor beta chains from a single sample sequenced in a study of response to subunit inactivated influenza vaccine. TCRdb passed the RT-PCR reads through MiXCR, listing each CDR3 protein once. The sample includes about 780,000 distinct CDR3 sequences, approximately 17% of them seen just once. The specimen was PBMCs from blood, collected approximately 5 days after vaccination. The receptors come from a man aged 50 to 59 who received an inactivated influenza vaccine.

A single count supports this clonotype. V and J are TRBV3-1 and TRBJ1-3, with a tentative D call TRBD1 (5 bases). The V and J ends lost 0 bases and 5 bases respectively, with 8 bases between them. Germline CDR1 reads LGHDT; CDR2 reads YNNKEL (reference sequence). The CDR3 has 14 amino acids. The CDR3 coding sequence is TGTGCCAGCAGCCAAGAAGGGGCTCGAAACACCATATATTTT. It specifies CASSQEGARNTIYF.

The sample holds many counts of this clonotype. Its ends do not fully match the called genes, so a read error is possible. The rearrangement joins TRBV12-3 or TRBV12-4 to TRBJ2-3; D ambiguous. The CDR3 totals 11 residues. The CDR3 sequence: CASSWAETQYF. In DNA, the CDR3 is TGTGCCAGCAGTTGGGCAGAAACGCAGTATTTT.

The sample holds a few counts of this clonotype. The chain uses TRBV5-1 and TRBJ2-1, with D maybe TRBD2 (6 bases). The CDR3 loop spans 13 amino acids. Germline V gene sequence: CDR1 SGHRS, CDR2 YFSETQ. V gave up 5 bases and J gave up 4 bases, with 10 bases separating them. The CDR3: CASREGLYNEQFF. Here the CDR3 DNA reads TGCGCCAGCAGGGAGGGACTTTACAATGAGCAGTTCTTC.

Only a few counts were recorded for this clonotype. The rearrangement joins TRBV20-1 to TRBJ2-7; 9 nucleotides match TRBD1. The CDR3 runs to 15 residues. The ends lost 4 bases at V and 1 base at J; junction bases unmatched: 8. Germline V gives CDR1 DFQATT, CDR2 SNEGSKA (reference sequence). This CDR3 reads CSAIYRGRLSYEQYF. The CDR3 DNA reads as TGCAGTGCTATATACAGGGGGCGATTGTCCTACGAGCAGTACTTC.

The rearrangement links TRBV5-1 to TRBJ2-3, with 12 nucleotides matching TRBD1. V gave up 3 bases and J gave up 8 bases; unmatched junction bases: 10. Germline V gives CDR1 SGHRS, CDR2 YFSETQ. This CDR3 has 16 amino acids. The CDR3 protein is CASSSTPGQGAGTQYF. The CDR3 bases are TGCGCCAGCAGCTCGACGCCGGGACAGGGGGCGGGTACGCAGTATTTT.

Worth noting for this clonotype: Being one base from a much bigger clone, this may be a read error. The rearrangement uses TRBV11-2 and TRBJ2-3, with unresolved D. Trimming left V 0 bases short and J 8 bases short, with 9 bases between. CDR3 length: 13 residues. Germline V gene data show CDR1 as SGHAT and CDR2 as FQNNGV. CDR3: CASSLEAFGTQYF. As DNA, the CDR3 is TGTGCCAGCAGCTTAGAAGCGTTCGGTACGCAGTATTTT.

The rearrangement links TRBV7-6 to TRBJ2-2, with 7 bases identical to TRBD1. The CDR3 loop spans 16 amino acids. Germline V gene sequence: CDR1 SGHVS, CDR2 FNYEAQ. The V gene end was trimmed by 5 bases and the J gene end by 0 bases; junction bases not matched to a gene: 6. The CDR3 protein is CASSPSGQSNTGELFF. The CDR3 DNA follows: TGTGCCAGCAGCCCCTCGGGACAGTCGAACACCGGGGAGCTGTTTTTT.

The chain carries TRBV27 and TRBJ2-3; D is ambiguous. The length of the CDR3 is 13 residues. The V end was cut by 5 bases, the J end by 2 bases, with 8 bases between. CDR1 and CDR2 (germline): MNHEY, SMNVEV (reference sequence). This CDR3 is CASSKLNTDTQYF. CDR3 nucleotide sequence: TGTGCCAGCAGTAAATTGAACACAGATACGCAGTATTTT.

This clonotype was observed a handful of times. The V call is TRBV7-9, the J call TRBJ2-1; 7 positions agree with TRBD1. The CDR3 has 17 residues. J was trimmed by 0 bases and V by 4 bases; bases with no gene match: 9. The V gene's germline CDR1 is SEHNR and CDR2 FQNEAQ (reference sequence). The DNA for the CDR3 is TGTGCCAGCAGCTCTACACAGGGGATGAGCTCCTACAATGAGCAGTTCTTC. Its protein product is CASSSTQGMSSYNEQFF.

The chain employs TRBV12-3 or TRBV12-4 and TRBJ2-7; D possibly corresponds to TRBD1 (5 bases). Trimming took off 6 bases at V and 6 bases at J, with 15 bases between the two ends. The length of the CDR3 is 13 residues. CDR3 nucleotide sequence: TGTGCCAGCAGGGATAGCAGGGAAGGCGAGCAGTACTTC. Encoded protein: CASRDSREGEQYF.

This clonotype was observed a handful of times. The rearrangement joins TRBV12-3 or TRBV12-4 to TRBJ2-7, with D maybe TRBD2 (6 bases). V was cut by 8 bases and J by 1 base, with 12 bases left in between. The CDR3 extends over 13 amino acids. In DNA, the CDR3 is TGTGCCAGCCTGCCGGCGGGGTCCTACGAGCAGTACTTC. This sequence encodes CASLPAGSYEQYF.

This clonotype was recorded a few times. The rearrangement uses TRBV10-1 and TRBJ2-3, with 9 bases lining up with TRBD2. V lost 3 bases and J lost 5; bases outside the gene matches: 6. This CDR3 has 15 amino acids. Germline loops: CDR1 WNHNN, CDR2 SYGVQD (reference sequence). For the CDR3, the DNA is TGCGCCAGCAGTGACCGTAGCGGGGGAGGAGATACGCAGTATTTT. Translating gives CASSDRSGGGDTQYF.

V and J are TRBV6-1 and TRBJ1-2; D is perhaps TRBD1 (5 bases). The CDR3 runs to 15 residues. Per the germline V gene, CDR1 is MNHNS and CDR2 is SASEGT. Trimming removed 6 bases from V and 8 bases from J, with 22 bases in between. The CDR3 DNA follows: TGTGCCAGCAGACCCACCCTCAGTGGGGCAGGGGGCTACACCTTC. It translates to CASRPTLSGAGGYTF.

This chain joins TRBV4-1 and TRBJ2-1, with D perhaps being TRBD1 or TRBD2 (6 bases each). V lost 2 bases and J 7 bases, leaving 15 bases between the germline ends. The CDR3 contains 15 residues. The germline gives CDR1 MGHRA, CDR2 YSYEKL. CDR3 in DNA: TGCGCCAGCAGCCAAAAGGGGGGCCTTAGAAATGAGCAGTTCTTC. Protein sequence: CASSQKGGLRNEQFF.

This clonotype has just a few counts. The chain uses TRBV28 and TRBJ2-7; TRBD1 matches at 7 bases. This CDR3 has 15 amino acids. Looked up from germline, CDR1 is MDHEN and CDR2 is SYDVKM. J lost 2 bases, V lost 5 bases, and 9 bases had no gene match. CDR3 nucleotide sequence: TGTGCCAGCAGTCCGGGGACAGCGAAAGCCTACGAGCAGTACTTC. Its protein is CASSPGTAKAYEQYF.

This clonotype occurred a few times. V gene TRBV29-1 combines with J gene TRBJ2-5; 8 bases match TRBD1. Unmatched junction bases numbered 8, after V lost 4 bases and J lost 4 bases. The CDR3 covers 14 residues. The germline V gene encodes CDR1 SQVTM and CDR2 ANQGSEA. Here the CDR3 reads CSVAPRTGSETQYF. The CDR3 DNA is TGCAGCGTTGCGCCCCGGACAGGGTCAGAGACCCAGTACTTC.

The V and J genes are TRBV5-1 and TRBJ1-2, with 8 bases identical to TRBD1. Germline V CDR1 and CDR2: SGHRS, YFSETQ. Germline trimming cut 5 bases from V and 4 bases from J; bases unmatched to any gene: 7. The CDR3 consists of 14 residues. This CDR3 is CASRTQGAVYGYTF. The CDR3 bases are TGCGCCAGCAGAACCCAGGGGGCAGTCTATGGCTACACCTTC.

This clonotype has a handful of counts. The chain joins TRBV9 to TRBJ1-4; 9 positions agree with TRBD1. The CDR3 contains 16 residues. The V and J ends lost 3 bases and 11 bases, in that order; junction bases with no gene match: 14. CDR1 is SGDLS, CDR2 YYNGEE, per germline. The DNA of the CDR3 is TGTGCCAGCAGCGGAGGACAGGGGCCCCGAGGGACGAAACTGTTTTTT. This codes for CASSGGQGPRGTKLFF.